This TCR beta chain derives from a study of CD8 T cells in ankylosing spondylitis. Study-level findings and limits: Made up of about eight highly homologous variants, a TCR beta motif appeared characteristic of ankylosing spondylitis blood. Disease-linked clones were reportedly significantly enriched in matched ankylosing spondylitis synovial fluid.

Molecular-barcoded quantitative 5'-RACE produced these TCR beta libraries. TCRdb used MiXCR to reprocess the 5' RACE reads, holding one entry per CDR3 protein. The sample includes 200,000 to 250,000 distinct CDR3 sequences, around 17% of them seen just once. This CDR3 comprises 16 residues. Between the trimmed V and J ends, which lost 4 bases and 0 bases, there was a span of 15 bases. Germline V gives CDR1 SGHVS, CDR2 FQNEAQ. About this clonotype: No antigen is known for it.

This TCR came from a male donor with ankylosing spondylitis. The sample consisted of blood, either unsorted or a sorted T cell fraction (not recorded which). The chain employs TRBV7-8 and TRBJ1-1; D is unresolved. CDR3 protein: CASSSLEANMNTEAFF. Here the CDR3 DNA reads TGTGCCAGCAGCTCTCTTGAGGCAAACATGAACACTGAAGCTTTCTTT.